This record looks at one TCR beta chain sequence and its context. The entry originates in a study of radiotherapy plus CTLA-4 blockade in lung cancer. Germline V lookup: CDR1 SGDLS, CDR2 YYNGEE. Between the trimmed V and J ends, which lost 3 bases and 8 bases, there was a span of 14 bases. The CDR3 spans 13 residues. Data came from immunoSEQ multiplex PCR; TCRdb stores just in-frame clones and leaves some out. The sample carries 90,000 to 95,000 clones, 80% to 90% recorded once. V and J are TRBV9 and TRBJ1-1; TRBD1 might be the D (6 bases). This material consisted of peripheral blood, taken from a patient treated with radiotherapy plus ipilimumab. The source is a human donor with non-small cell lung cancer who had stable disease on radiotherapy plus ipilimumab. CDR3: CASSARQEGEAFF. The CDR3 DNA sequence: TGTGCCAGCAGCGCACGACAGGAAGGAGAAGCTTTCTTT.